At least ten counts were recorded for the clone carrying this T cell receptor beta chain. These data are taken from a study of response to subunit inactivated influenza vaccine. TCRdb passed the RT-PCR reads through MiXCR, listing each CDR3 protein once. The repertoire consists of 300,000 to 350,000 distinct CDR3 sequences, with over 20% occurring once and the leading ten covering approximately 10%. V lost 6 bases and J 4 bases, leaving 15 bases between the germline ends. This CDR3 region has 14 residues. Per the germline V gene, CDR1 is ENHRY and CDR2 is SYGVKD. This clonotype was obtained from a man aged 45-69 years who received an inactivated influenza vaccine. Specimen: PBMCs from blood, collected approximately 22 months after vaccination. The rearrangement uses TRBV10-3 and TRBJ1-2; D uncertain. DNA for the CDR3: TGTGCCATCAGGGATCCCGGGAAGGGCTATGGCTACACCTTC. Translated: CAIRDPGKGYGYTF.